Below are 28 T cell receptor beta chains sequenced from a single sample in a study of response to subunit inactivated influenza vaccine. TCRdb reanalysed the RT-PCR reads using MiXCR and keeps one entry per CDR3 protein. This table holds just under 550,000 distinct CDR3 sequences, 20% to 25% found once. The sample also formed part of further work on T cells expressing NK-cell markers. According to that study: Production of TCR beta cDNA relied on 5'RACE template switching with UMIs.

This specimen consisted of CD4+ T cells sorted from PBMCs, obtained roughly 13 days after vaccination. All receptors derive from a man in his fifties or sixties who received an inactivated influenza vaccine.

The rearrangement links TRBV6-5 to TRBJ2-4; a weak D match, TRBD2 (6 bases). CDR3 length equals 15 residues. The V end was cut by 0 bases, the J end by 6 bases, with 12 bases between. Per the germline V gene, CDR1 is MNHEY and CDR2 is SVGAGI. Written as DNA, the CDR3 is TGTGCCAGCAGTTACTCAGGGACTCGGGGAAACATTCAGTACTTC. Its translation: CASSYSGTRGNIQYF.

The chain carries TRBV7-8 and TRBJ1-2, with D tentatively TRBD1 (6 bases). V lost 5 bases and J lost 8, with 27 bases in between. There are 17 residues in the CDR3. Germline lookup yields CDR1 SGHVS and CDR2 FQNEAQ. CDR3 region: CASSPVIGGSLLGGYTF. CDR3 DNA: TGTGCCAGCAGCCCTGTGATAGGGGGATCACTATTAGGGGGCTACACCTTC.

V and J are TRBV28 and TRBJ1-6, with 9 bases lining up with TRBD1. V dropped 10 bases and J dropped 7; count of bases not matched to a gene: 8. The CDR3 spans 14 residues. Germline V gene data show CDR1 as MDHEN and CDR2 as SYDVKM. The CDR3 DNA reads TGTGCCATATTACAGGGGGCAGCCAATTCACCCCTCCACTTT. It encodes CAILQGAANSPLHF.

The CDR3 coding sequence is TGTGCCAGCAGGCCCACAGGGCCGGGCAATCAGCCCCAGCATTTT. This gives the protein CASRPTGPGNQPQHF. The chain carries TRBV28 and TRBJ1-5; D might be TRBD1 (6 bases). V gave up 6 bases and J gave up 2 bases, with 14 bases separating them. This CDR3 is built from 15 residues. The germline gives CDR1 MDHEN, CDR2 SYDVKM.

This clonotype was seen only a few times. The genes are TRBV12-3 or TRBV12-4 and TRBJ1-6, with no clear D. The CDR3 sequence is 12 residues long. The V end lost 2 bases, the J end lost 6 bases, and 2 bases lay between the germline ends. The CDR3 is CASSLRNSPLHF. DNA for the CDR3: TGTGCCAGCAGTTTACGTAATTCACCCCTCCACTTT.

The chain uses TRBV28 and TRBJ2-7; tentative D call: TRBD1 (6 bases). The length of the CDR3 is 11 residues. Germline-derived CDR1 and CDR2 are MDHEN and SYDVKM. V lost 10 bases, J lost 6 bases, and 13 bases lay in between. CDR3 sequence reads: CATGQFREQYF. The CDR3 DNA reads as TGTGCCACAGGACAGTTCCGCGAGCAGTACTTC.

The J gene is TRBJ2-5, the V gene TRBV5-1, with D uncertain. The germline gives CDR1 SGHRS, CDR2 YFSETQ. The CDR3 has 13 residues. Trimming left V 0 bases short and J 5 bases short, with 8 bases between. CDR3 sequence reads: CASSLDEWETQYF. The CDR3 bases are TGCGCCAGCAGCTTGGATGAATGGGAGACCCAGTACTTC.

This clonotype was picked up a small number of times. V usage is TRBV29-1 and J usage is TRBJ1-4, with 7 bases matching TRBD1. The germline gives CDR1 SQVTM, CDR2 ANQGSEA. The CDR3 loop spans 14 amino acids. V lost 7 bases, J lost 5 bases, and 10 bases stayed unmatched. The CDR3 DNA reads as TGCAGCGCTGGGCCGGACAGGTCAAATGAAAAACTGTTTTTT. Protein sequence: CSAGPDRSNEKLFF.

The sample holds a few counts of this clonotype. The rearrangement joins TRBV6-1 to TRBJ2-2; 10 bases agree with TRBD1. CDR3 length: 15 amino acids. Per the germline V gene, CDR1 is MNHNS and CDR2 is SASEGT. V lost 5 bases to trimming and J lost 6 bases; unmatched junction nucleotides: 6. This CDR3 is CASSTGQGGAGELFF. The CDR3 DNA follows: TGTGCCAGCAGTACAGGACAGGGGGGCGCCGGGGAGCTGTTTTTT.

This clonotype has just a few counts. The V call is TRBV2, the J call TRBJ2-4; 7 bases map to TRBD2. This CDR3 is built from 13 residues. CDR1 SNHLY and CDR2 FYNNEI come from the germline V gene. J was trimmed by 7 bases and V by 6 bases; bases with no gene match: 6. CDR3 sequence (DNA): TGTGCCAGCAGGGGGGGGTCTTCCAACATTCAGTACTTC. This codes for CASRGGSSNIQYF.

V and J are TRBV28 and TRBJ2-1, with TRBD1 identical over 10 bases. CDR1 MDHEN and CDR2 SYDVKM come from the germline V gene. Germline trimming cut 4 bases from V and 7 bases from J; bases unmatched to any gene: 16. The CDR3 extends over 18 amino acids. The CDR3 spells CASSSGQGQFVRRNEQFF. As DNA, the CDR3 is TGTGCCAGCAGTTCGGGACAGGGGCAATTTGTTAGGAGGAATGAGCAGTTCTTC. Drawing the rest from reference TRBV28 and TRBJ2-1, the complete variable domain is DVKVTQSSRYLVKRTGEKVFLECVQDMDHENMFWYRQDPGLGLRLIYFSYDVKMKEKGDIPEGYSVSREKKERFSLILESASTNQTSMYLCASSSGQGQFVRRNEQFFGPGTRLTVL.

The chain is built from TRBV14 and TRBJ2-1, with a weak D call TRBD1 (6 bases). The CDR3 runs to 14 residues. The germline V gene encodes CDR1 SGHDN and CDR2 FVKESK. With 4 bases removed from V and 12 bases from J, the gap between germline ends came to 19 bases. The CDR3 DNA follows: TGTGCCAGCAGCCGCTCGTCCGGACAGCTTCGGCAGTTCTTC. It translates to CASSRSSGQLRQFF.

V gene TRBV7-8 combines with J gene TRBJ2-3; 9 bases agree with TRBD1. Germline V lookup: CDR1 SGHVS, CDR2 FQNEAQ. Germline trimming cut 4 bases from V and 7 bases from J; bases unmatched to any gene: 6. The CDR3 is 14 amino acids. As DNA, the CDR3 is TGTGCCAGCAGCTCGTGGGACAGGGAACATACGCAGTATTTT. Translating it yields CASSSWDREHTQYF.

CDR3 nucleotides: TGTGCCAGCAGTTTATCCGGAACCCTCATGGGAACGCAGTATTTT. This encodes CASSLSGTLMGTQYF. The chain has TRBV28 and TRBJ2-3; D is ambiguous. Trimming removed 1 base from V and 9 bases from J, with 17 bases in between. Germline-derived CDR1 and CDR2 are MDHEN and SYDVKM. The CDR3 loop spans 15 amino acids.

Only a few counts were recorded for this clonotype. The chain links TRBV15 to TRBJ2-7; D may be TRBD1 (5 bases). Germline values: CDR1 LNHNV, CDR2 YYDKDF (reference sequence). The CDR3 runs to 15 residues. The V gene lost 0 bases and the J gene lost 5 bases, with 14 bases spanning the gap. CDR3 sequence (DNA): TGTGCCACCAGCAGAGAGAAGGGGCGACGGAACGAGCAGTACTTC. This gives the protein CATSREKGRRNEQYF. Full variable domain (remainder filled in from reference TRBV15 and TRBJ2-7): DAMVIQNPRYQVTQFGKPVTLSCSQTLNHNVMYWYQQKSSQAPKLLFHYYDKDFNNEADTPDNFQSRRPNTSFCFLDIRSPGLGDTAMYLCATSREKGRRNEQYFGPGTRLTVT.

Ten or more counts support this clonotype. The V and J genes are TRBV7-6 and TRBJ2-7, with no clear D. Germline loops: CDR1 SGHVS, CDR2 FNYEAQ. V lost 3 bases and J lost 0, with 9 bases in between. There are 14 residues in the CDR3. The CDR3 here is CASSLERTSYEQYF. DNA of the CDR3: TGTGCCAGCAGCTTGGAGAGGACCTCCTACGAGCAGTACTTC.

In its sample, this clonotype was seen a few times. The chain carries TRBV7-2 and TRBJ2-3; 11 bases map to TRBD2. This CDR3 comprises 16 residues. From germline, CDR1 is SGHTA and CDR2 FQGNSA. With V trimmed by 6 bases and J by 4 bases, 9 bases remained unmatched. In nucleotides, the CDR3 is TGTGCCAGCAGTCGTCCTAGCGGGGGGTCCTCAGATACGCAGTATTTT. Translation: CASSRPSGGSSDTQYF.

The genes are TRBV12-3 or TRBV12-4 and TRBJ1-6, with TRBD1 matching over 7 bases. The CDR3 extends over 14 amino acids. J was trimmed by 9 bases and V by 5 bases; bases with no gene match: 7. The CDR3 DNA is TGTGCCAGCAGTCCAAGACAGGGTTTTTCACCCCTCCACTTT. It translates to CASSPRQGFSPLHF.

This clonotype was counted at least ten times. The chain joins TRBV18 to TRBJ1-2, with TRBD1 as a possible D gene (5 bases). V was shortened by 1 base and J by 1 base, with 7 bases between the two germline ends. The germline CDR1 and CDR2 sequences are KGHSH and LQKENI. CDR3 size: 14 residues. In nucleotides, the CDR3 is TGTGCCAGCTCACCACAGGGGATTAACTATGGCTACACCTTC. Its protein is CASSPQGINYGYTF.

The chain combines TRBV9 with TRBJ2-7, with 8 positions matching TRBD1. The CDR3 consists of 16 residues. Looked up from germline, CDR1 is SGDLS and CDR2 is YYNGEE. Losses at the gene ends were 2 bases for V and 3 bases for J; bases not matched to a gene: 10. DNA for the CDR3: TGTGCCAGCAGCGTTGCCGGGACAGGCACCCTCTACGAGCAGTACTTC. This encodes CASSVAGTGTLYEQYF.

This clonotype was detected many times. This sequence joins TRBV7-2 and TRBJ2-7; D possibly matches TRBD1 or TRBD2 (5 bases each). V gave up 3 bases and J gave up 5 bases, with 14 bases separating them. This CDR3 comprises 14 residues. Germline lookup yields CDR1 SGHTA and CDR2 FQGNSA. The CDR3 DNA reads as TGTGCCAGCAGCTTCATTGGGGCTAGCCACGAGCAGTACTTC. Protein: CASSFIGASHEQYF.

This clonotype was counted between two and nine times. The J gene is TRBJ1-5, the V gene TRBV20-1; 7 nucleotides match TRBD1. The CDR3 spans 14 residues. V dropped 0 bases and J dropped 5; count of bases not matched to a gene: 4. The germline gives CDR1 DFQATT, CDR2 SNEGSKA (reference sequence). This CDR3 reads CSARDIRGDQPQHF. The CDR3 DNA follows: TGCAGTGCTAGAGATATCAGGGGGGATCAGCCCCAGCATTTT.

This clonotype was detected a few times. The chain is built from TRBV5-5 and TRBJ2-7; D is uncertain. V gave up 0 bases and J gave up 3 bases, with 7 bases separating them. The CDR3 is made up of 13 amino acids. Germline CDR1 and CDR2: SGHKS and YYEKEE (reference sequence). The CDR3 here is CASSLVQFYEQYF. CDR3 sequence (DNA): TGTGCCAGCAGCTTGGTACAATTCTACGAGCAGTACTTC.

Many counts were recorded for this clonotype. The V gene is TRBV7-2, the J gene TRBJ2-7, with D uncertain. The CDR3 runs 14 residues. Germline CDR1 and CDR2: SGHTA and FQGNSA. V was shortened by 0 bases and J by 6 bases, with 12 bases between the two germline ends. CDR3 loop: CASSLAGLGREQYF. CDR3 coding DNA: TGTGCCAGCAGCTTAGCTGGTTTAGGGCGCGAGCAGTACTTC. Looking up the rest from reference TRBV7-2 and TRBJ2-7 gives the full variable domain: GAGVSQSPSNKVTEKGKDVELRCDPISGHTALYWYRQSLGQGLEFLIYFQGNSAPDKSGLPSDRFSAERTGGSVSTLTIQRTQQEDSAVYLCASSLAGLGREQYFGPGTRLTVT.

This chain connects TRBV10-3 to TRBJ1-5; the D gene is possibly TRBD1 (5 bases). Trimming took off 5 bases at V and 2 bases at J, with 13 bases between the two ends. Per germline, CDR1 ENHRY and CDR2 SYGVKD. The CDR3 totals 15 residues. CDR3 sequence: CAISRDAGGNQPQHF. The CDR3 DNA follows: TGTGCCATCAGTCGGGACGCGGGAGGCAATCAGCCCCAGCATTTT.

Only a few counts were recorded for this clonotype. The rearrangement uses TRBV6-2 or TRBV6-3 and TRBJ2-1, with a weak D call TRBD2 (5 bases). Germline CDR1 reads MNHEY; CDR2 reads SVGEGT. CDR3 length equals 14 residues. Trimming took off 7 bases at V and 3 bases at J, with 13 bases between the two ends. In DNA, the CDR3 is TGTGCCAGCACCACGCGGGTGTTCTACAATGAGCAGTTCTTC. It codes for CASTTRVFYNEQFF.

This clonotype has just a few counts. This chain links TRBV7-6 with TRBJ2-1; 7 nucleotides align to TRBD2. Trimming took 6 bases from V and 4 from J; bases not matched to a gene: 9. The CDR3 totals 15 residues. CDR1 is SGHVS and CDR2 is FNYEAQ in the germline V gene. This chain's CDR3 is CASRGGLEPYNEQFF. The CDR3 coding sequence is TGTGCCAGCAGGGGCGGACTAGAACCTTACAATGAGCAGTTCTTC. Full variable domain (missing parts from reference TRBV7-6 and TRBJ2-1): GAGVSQSPRYKVTKRGQDVALRCDPISGHVSLYWYRQALGQGPEFLTYFNYEAQQDKSGLPNDRFSAERPEGSISTLTIQRTEQRDSAMYRCASRGGLEPYNEQFFGPGTRLTVL.

This clonotype was counted between two and nine times. The chain uses TRBV12-3 or TRBV12-4 and TRBJ1-2; maybe TRBD1 (5 bases). CDR3 size: 12 residues. Trimming shortened V by 5 bases and J by 5 bases, and 9 bases separated the two germline ends. CDR3 loop: CASSMEGYGYTF. CDR3 DNA: TGTGCCAGCAGTATGGAGGGGTATGGCTACACCTTC.